The source of this T cell receptor (beta chain) is a study of blood T cell repertoires in COVID-19. Recovery among Cohort 3 donors was established by two negative PCRs, clearance, or symptom resolution. Sequencing used immunoSEQ multiplex PCR; TCRdb keeps in-frame clones, though not all of them. The table lists more than 300,000 clones, approximately 90% of them singletons, with 1.2% in the top ten. Germline lookup yields CDR1 SGHRS and CDR2 YFSETQ. After removal of 1 base from V and 5 bases from J, the junction contained 7 bases not matched to a gene. The CDR3 covers 15 residues. The sequence was obtained from a woman under 30 who had recovered from COVID-19. This chain connects TRBV5-1 to TRBJ1-2; the match to TRBD1 covers 8 bases. Source material: PBMCs or T cells enriched from blood (not recorded which). CDR3 DNA sequence: TGCGCCAGCAGCTTGAACGGACAGGGAAAATATGGCTACACCTTC. Protein product: CASSLNGQGKYGYTF.